The 24 T cell receptor beta chains below all came from one sample that was sequenced in a study of OX40 agonist ivuxolimab in advanced cancers. Some clones are missing from TCRdb's copy, which holds only in-frame ones; the method was immunoSEQ multiplex PCR. The sample consists of 84,000 or so clones, roughly 84% of them appearing once. Source: CD4+ or CD8+ T cells sorted from blood, taken in a trial of the OX40 agonist ivuxolimab. All receptors come from an adult with an advanced solid tumor such as melanoma, head and neck, liver or kidney cancer.

CDR3 coding DNA: TGTGCCAGTAGTATAGATATAAATACACCCCCAAGGGGGTCCTACAATGAGCAGTTCTTC. This encodes CASSIDINTPPRGSYNEQFF. The V and J genes are TRBV19 and TRBJ2-1; D perhaps matches TRBD1 (6 bases). V was trimmed by 0 bases and J by 1 base, leaving 22 bases between them. This CDR3 is built from 20 residues. Germline V gives CDR1 LNHDA, CDR2 SQIVND (reference sequence).

This sequence joins TRBV30 and TRBJ1-3; tentatively, D is TRBD1 (5 bases). This CDR3 region has 14 residues. Trimming took off 2 bases at V and 4 bases at J, with 12 bases between the two ends. Germline V CDR1 and CDR2: GTSNPN, SVGIG (reference sequence). This chain's CDR3 is CAWSSDRNGNTIYF. The CDR3 DNA sequence: TGTGCCTGGAGTTCCGACAGAAACGGAAACACCATATATTTT. Full variable domain (missing parts from reference TRBV30 and TRBJ1-3): SQTIHQWPATLVQPVGSPLSLECTVEGTSNPNLYWYRQAAGRGLQLLFYSVGIGQISSEVPQNLSASRPQDRQFILSSKKLLLSDSGFYLCAWSSDRNGNTIYFGEGSWLTVV.

A few counts support this clone. The J gene is TRBJ1-6, the V gene TRBV30; D not resolved. Looked up from germline, CDR1 is GTSNPN and CDR2 is SVGIG (reference sequence). Trimming pared 5 bases from V and 7 bases from J, leaving 12 bases between. This CDR3 contains 13 residues. For the CDR3, the DNA is TGTGCCTGGGAAGGGTTGAGGAATTCACCCCTCCACTTT. This codes for CAWEGLRNSPLHF.

The chain couples TRBV6-6 to TRBJ1-5, with unresolved D. Per the germline V gene, CDR1 is MNHNY and CDR2 is SVGAGI (reference sequence). The CDR3 contains 13 residues. The V gene lost 6 bases and the J gene lost 3 bases, with 9 bases spanning the gap. CDR3 amino acids: CASSSVNNQPQHF. In DNA, the CDR3 is TGTGCCAGCAGCTCGGTCAACAATCAGCCCCAGCATTTT.

V usage is TRBV19 and J usage is TRBJ1-5, with 7 bases lining up with TRBD1. V was clipped by 7 bases and J by 7 bases; unmatched bases: 10. The V gene's germline CDR1 is LNHDA and CDR2 SQIVND (reference sequence). This CDR3 contains 14 residues. The DNA of the CDR3 is TGTGCCAGTACCGGACAGGAGGGTGAACAGCCCCAGCATTTT. It codes for CASTGQEGEQPQHF.

This chain uses TRBV5-1 with TRBJ1-1; 7 nucleotides align to TRBD1. The length of the CDR3 is 14 residues. With V trimmed by 3 bases and J by 8 bases, 10 bases remained unmatched. Germline V CDR1 and CDR2: SGHRS, YFSETQ. CDR3 DNA: TGCGCCAGCAGCTGGGTTGGGGAGGACAGGGAAGCTTTCTTT. This translates into CASSWVGEDREAFF.

The genes are TRBV5-6 and TRBJ1-1; 9 positions agree with TRBD1. J lost 4 bases, V lost 2 bases, and 12 bases had no gene match. Germline CDR1 is SGHDT and CDR2 is YYEEEE. This CDR3 comprises 17 residues. CDR3 residues: CASSFEQGASRSTEAFF. The CDR3 nucleotides are TGTGCCAGCAGCTTCGAACAGGGGGCTAGCCGAAGCACTGAAGCTTTCTTT.

The CDR3 sequence: CASHLGGASNTGELFF. The CDR3, as DNA: TGCGCCAGCCATCTTGGCGGGGCGAGCAATACCGGGGAGCTGTTTTTT. This rearrangement joins TRBV5-1 to TRBJ2-2; tentatively, D is TRBD2 (6 bases). Trimming shortened V by 7 bases and J by 5 bases, and 21 bases separated the two germline ends. The CDR3 extends over 16 amino acids. CDR1 is SGHRS, CDR2 YFSETQ, per germline.

The chain joins TRBV5-1 to TRBJ1-2; D gene ambiguous. The CDR3 consists of 14 residues. V was trimmed by 0 bases and J by 0 bases, leaving 6 bases between them. Germline V gives CDR1 SGHRS, CDR2 YFSETQ. The CDR3 here is CASSLDLTNYGYTF. As DNA, the CDR3 is TGCGCCAGCAGCTTGGATCTCACTAACTATGGCTACACCTTC.

This rearrangement joins TRBV19 to TRBJ1-1, with 11 bases identical to TRBD1. Trimming removed 9 bases from V and 3 bases from J; junction bases left unmatched: 3. This CDR3 spans 13 amino acids. The V gene's germline CDR1 is LNHDA and CDR2 SQIVND (reference sequence). CDR3 sequence: CASWTGGYTEAFF. The CDR3 region has the DNA TGTGCCAGCTGGACAGGGGGCTACACTGAAGCTTTCTTT.

The V and J genes are TRBV2 and TRBJ2-1; D is ambiguous. Trimming took off 8 bases at V and 9 bases at J, with 17 bases between the two ends. This CDR3 has 13 residues. Looked up from germline, CDR1 is SNHLY and CDR2 is FYNNEI. CDR3 region: CASHLFLGSEQFF. In DNA, the CDR3 is TGTGCCAGCCACTTATTTTTGGGATCTGAGCAGTTCTTC.

This chain connects TRBV6-5 to TRBJ1-5; D is ambiguous. Between the trimmed V and J ends, which lost 0 bases and 0 bases, there was a span of 6 bases. Germline values: CDR1 MNHEY, CDR2 SVGAGI. This CDR3 contains 15 residues. CDR3 amino acids: CASSYSPRSNQPQHF. CDR3 DNA sequence: TGTGCCAGCAGTTACTCGCCGCGTAGCAATCAGCCCCAGCATTTT.

The V gene is TRBV21-1, the J gene TRBJ2-2. TRBV21-1 is termed a pseudogene. The CDR3 has 16 amino acids. The CDR3 loop reads CARDPGRWECTGELFF. The CDR3 DNA is TGTGCCCGAGACCCGGGACGGTGGGAGTGCACCGGGGAGCTGTTTTTT.

The V and J genes are TRBV6-5 and TRBJ1-1; D unclear. The germline V gene has CDR1 MNHEY and CDR2 SVGAGI. The CDR3 spans 14 residues. The V end lost 0 bases, the J end lost 4 bases, and 9 bases lay between the germline ends. CDR3: CASSYSEARTEAFF. The CDR3 DNA is TGTGCCAGCAGTTACTCGGAGGCCCGCACTGAAGCTTTCTTT.

This clone appeared a single time. The chain uses TRBV11-2 and TRBJ1-4, with 7 nucleotides matching TRBD1. In germline, CDR1 is SGHAT, CDR2 FQNNGV. This CDR3 has 14 amino acids. Unmatched junction bases numbered 9, after V lost 7 bases and J lost 7 bases. This CDR3 reads CASNLKGAGEKLFF. CDR3 nucleotides: TGTGCCAGCAACCTAAAGGGGGCTGGTGAAAAACTGTTTTTT.

CDR3 nucleotide sequence: TGTGCCAGCAGCGTAAGCAGACAAGAGACCCAGTACTTC. This codes for CASSVSRQETQYF. The V and J genes are TRBV9 and TRBJ2-5, with D unclear. The CDR3 extends over 13 amino acids. Germline V gene sequence: CDR1 SGDLS, CDR2 YYNGEE. The germline V and J ends were trimmed by 1 base and 2 bases, with 6 bases remaining between them.

CDR3 bases: TGTGCCAGCAGTGAAGCTACAGGGGGCACTGAAGCTTTCTTT. It codes for CASSEATGGTEAFF. The chain carries TRBV6-1 and TRBJ1-1, with TRBD1 identical over 8 bases. V trimming: 0 bases; J trimming: 4 bases; junction bases outside the gene matches: 1. Germline V gene sequence: CDR1 MNHNS, CDR2 SASEGT. The CDR3 is 14 amino acids.

The V gene is TRBV21-1, the J gene TRBJ1-5; the D segment call TRBD1 is taken from the table without a DNA check. TRBV21-1 is labeled a pseudogene. The CDR3 totals 17 residues. The CDR3 region has the DNA TGTGCCAGCAGCAAAAAACACCCAGGGGTTAGCAATCAGCCCCAGCATTTT. Translating gives CASSKKHPGVSNQPQHF.

J is TRBJ1-1 and V is TRBV5-4; possible D gene TRBD1, 5 bases. The length of the CDR3 is 13 residues. Trimming left V 0 bases short and J 8 bases short, with 11 bases between. Germline V lookup: CDR1 SGHNT, CDR2 YYREEE (reference sequence). The DNA for the CDR3 is TGTGCCAGCAGCTTGGGGCAGGGCCCCGAAGCTTTCTTT. Protein sequence: CASSLGQGPEAFF.

The genes are TRBV11-2 and TRBJ2-1; D perhaps matches TRBD1 (6 bases). The CDR3 is made up of 13 amino acids. V gave up 8 bases and J gave up 4 bases, with 12 bases separating them. Germline V gene data show CDR1 as SGHAT and CDR2 as FQNNGV. CDR3 nucleotides: TGTGCCAGCGGGCAGGGGAAGTACAATGAGCAGTTCTTC. Residues: CASGQGKYNEQFF.

This chain connects TRBV6-6 to TRBJ1-1; no clear D. V was clipped by 1 base and J by 1 base, with 7 bases between them. The CDR3 runs 14 residues. Germline V gene data show CDR1 as MNHNY and CDR2 as SVGAGI (reference sequence). CDR3 coding DNA: TGTGCCAGCAGTTACTACGGACGGAACACTGAAGCTTTCTTT. Encoded protein: CASSYYGRNTEAFF.

CDR3 protein: CASSLGDWPVEQYF. The CDR3 region has the DNA TGCGCCAGCAGCCTTGGTGACTGGCCGGTCGAGCAGTACTTC. The V call is TRBV5-1, the J call TRBJ2-7, with no clear D. This CDR3 comprises 14 residues. Looked up from germline, CDR1 is SGHRS and CDR2 is YFSETQ. With 4 bases removed from V and 6 bases from J, the gap between germline ends came to 17 bases.

The V and J genes are TRBV7-8 and TRBJ2-7; a possible D gene is TRBD1 (5 bases). V shed 2 bases and J shed 1 base, with 6 bases lying between them. Germline V lookup: CDR1 SGHVS, CDR2 FQNEAQ. The CDR3 length is 13 residues. The CDR3 sequence is CASSLRGSYEQYF. In nucleotides, the CDR3 is TGTGCCAGCAGCTTAAGGGGTTCCTACGAGCAGTACTTC. Variable domain in full (rest from reference TRBV7-8 and TRBJ2-7): GAGVSQSPRYKVAKRGQDVALRCDPISGHVSLFWYQQALGQGPEFLTYFQNEAQLDKSGLPSDRFFAERPEGSVSTLKIQRTQQEDSAVYLCASSLRGSYEQYFGPGTRLTVT.

The chain links TRBV7-8 to TRBJ2-7, with D maybe TRBD1 (6 bases). Trimming took 4 bases from V and 2 from J, leaving 12 bases between them. Germline V gene lookup returns CDR1 SGHVS and CDR2 FQNEAQ. The CDR3 is made up of 14 amino acids. CDR3 residues: CASSSDSPPYEQYF. CDR3 nucleotide sequence: TGTGCCAGCAGCTCGGACAGTCCTCCCTACGAGCAGTACTTC.